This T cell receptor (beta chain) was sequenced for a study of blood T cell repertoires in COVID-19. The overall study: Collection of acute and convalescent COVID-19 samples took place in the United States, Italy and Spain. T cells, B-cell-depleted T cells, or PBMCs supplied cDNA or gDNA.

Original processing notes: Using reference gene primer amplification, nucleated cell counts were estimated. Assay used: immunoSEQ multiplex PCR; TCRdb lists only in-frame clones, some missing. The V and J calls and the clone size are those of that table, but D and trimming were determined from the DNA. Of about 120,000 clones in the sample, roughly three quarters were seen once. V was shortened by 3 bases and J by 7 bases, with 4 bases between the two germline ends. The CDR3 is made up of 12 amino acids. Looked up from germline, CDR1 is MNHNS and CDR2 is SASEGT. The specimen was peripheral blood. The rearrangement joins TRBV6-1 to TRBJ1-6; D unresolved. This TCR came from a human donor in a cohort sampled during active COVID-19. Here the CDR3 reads CASSDRNSPLHF. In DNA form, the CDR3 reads TGTGCCAGCAGTGACAGAAATTCACCCCTCCACTTT.